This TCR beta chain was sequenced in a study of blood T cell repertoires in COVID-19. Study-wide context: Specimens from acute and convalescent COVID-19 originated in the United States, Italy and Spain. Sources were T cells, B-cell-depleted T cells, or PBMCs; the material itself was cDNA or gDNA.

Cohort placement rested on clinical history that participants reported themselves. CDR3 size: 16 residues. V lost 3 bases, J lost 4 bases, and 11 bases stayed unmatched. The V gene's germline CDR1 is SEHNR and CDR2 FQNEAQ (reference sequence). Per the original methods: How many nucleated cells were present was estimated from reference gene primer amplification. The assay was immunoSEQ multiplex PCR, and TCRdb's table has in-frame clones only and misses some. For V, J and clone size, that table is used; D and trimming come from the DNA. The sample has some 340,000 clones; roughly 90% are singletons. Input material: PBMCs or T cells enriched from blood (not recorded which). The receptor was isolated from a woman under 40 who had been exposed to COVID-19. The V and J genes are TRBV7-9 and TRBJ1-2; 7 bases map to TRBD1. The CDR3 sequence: CASSFTPSTGAYGYTF. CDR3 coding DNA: TGTGCCAGCAGCTTTACCCCATCAACAGGGGCCTATGGCTACACCTTC. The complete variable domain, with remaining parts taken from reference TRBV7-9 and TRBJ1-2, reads DTGVSQNPRHKITKRGQNVTFRCDPISEHNRLYWYRQTLGQGPEFLTYFQNEAQLEKSRLLSDRFSAERPKGSFSTLEIQRTEQGDSAMYLCASSFTPSTGAYGYTFGSGTRLTVV.